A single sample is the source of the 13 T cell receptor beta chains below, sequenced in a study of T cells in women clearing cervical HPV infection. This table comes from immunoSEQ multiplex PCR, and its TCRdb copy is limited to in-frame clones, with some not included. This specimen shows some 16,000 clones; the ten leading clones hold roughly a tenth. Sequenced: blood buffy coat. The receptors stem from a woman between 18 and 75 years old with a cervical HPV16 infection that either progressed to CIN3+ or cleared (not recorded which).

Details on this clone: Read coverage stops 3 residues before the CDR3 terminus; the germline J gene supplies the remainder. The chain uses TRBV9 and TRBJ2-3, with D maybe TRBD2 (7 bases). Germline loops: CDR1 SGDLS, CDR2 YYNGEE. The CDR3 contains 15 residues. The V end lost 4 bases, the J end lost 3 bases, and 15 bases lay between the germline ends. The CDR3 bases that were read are TGTGCCAGCAGCTTTAGAGGGGGGGGAACAGATACG. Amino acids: CASSFRGGGTDT. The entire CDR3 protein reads CASSFRGGGTDTQYF.

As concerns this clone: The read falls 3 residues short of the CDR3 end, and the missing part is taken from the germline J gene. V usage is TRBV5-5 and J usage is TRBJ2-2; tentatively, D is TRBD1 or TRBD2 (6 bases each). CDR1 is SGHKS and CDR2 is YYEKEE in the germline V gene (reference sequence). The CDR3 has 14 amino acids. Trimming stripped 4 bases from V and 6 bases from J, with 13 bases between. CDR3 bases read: TGTGCCAGCAGCGCGGGACAATCCCCCGGGGAG. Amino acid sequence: CASSAGQSPGE. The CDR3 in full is CASSAGQSPGELFF.

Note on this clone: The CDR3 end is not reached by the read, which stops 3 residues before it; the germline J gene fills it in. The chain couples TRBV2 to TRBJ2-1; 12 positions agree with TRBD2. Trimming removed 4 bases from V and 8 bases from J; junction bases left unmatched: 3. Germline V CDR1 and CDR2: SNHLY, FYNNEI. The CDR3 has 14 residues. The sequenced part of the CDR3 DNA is TGTGCCAGCAGTGGACTAGCGGGGGATCATGAG. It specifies CASSGLAGDHE. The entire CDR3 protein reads CASSGLAGDHEQFF. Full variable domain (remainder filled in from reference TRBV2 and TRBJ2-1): EPEVTQTPSHQVTQMGQEVILRCVPISNHLYFYWYRQILGQKVEFLVSFYNNEISEKSEIFDDQFSVERPDGSNFTLKIRSTKLEDSAMYFCASSGLAGDHEQFFGPGTRLTVL.

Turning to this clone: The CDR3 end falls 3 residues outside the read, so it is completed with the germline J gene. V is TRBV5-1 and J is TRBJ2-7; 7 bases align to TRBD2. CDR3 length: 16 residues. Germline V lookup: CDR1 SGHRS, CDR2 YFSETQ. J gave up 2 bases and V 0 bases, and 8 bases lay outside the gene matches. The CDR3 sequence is CASSLVGAAGTYEQYF. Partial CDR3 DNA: TGCGCCAGCAGCTTGGTTGGGGCAGCGGGGACCTACGAG.

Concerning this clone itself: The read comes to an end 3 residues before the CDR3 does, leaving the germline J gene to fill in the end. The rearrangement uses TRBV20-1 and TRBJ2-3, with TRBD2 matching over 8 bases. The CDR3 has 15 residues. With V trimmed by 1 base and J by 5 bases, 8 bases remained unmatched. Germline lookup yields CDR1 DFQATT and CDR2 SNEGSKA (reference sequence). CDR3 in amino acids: CSARVGSGTVDTQYF. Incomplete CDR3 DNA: TGCAGTGCTAGAGTGGGTAGCGGGACGGTAGATACG.

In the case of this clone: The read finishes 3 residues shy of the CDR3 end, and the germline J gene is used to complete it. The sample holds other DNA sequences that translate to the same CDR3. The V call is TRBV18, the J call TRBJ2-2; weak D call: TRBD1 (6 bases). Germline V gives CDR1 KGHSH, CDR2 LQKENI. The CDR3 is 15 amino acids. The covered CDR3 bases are TGTGCCAGCTCACACCTCGGGACAACGGATGAAAAG. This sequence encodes CASSHLGTTDEK. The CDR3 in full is CASSHLGTTDEKLFF. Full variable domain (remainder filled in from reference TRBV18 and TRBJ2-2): NAGVMQNPRHLVRRRGQEARLRCSPMKGHSHVYWYRQLPEEGLKFMVYLQKENIIDESGMPKERFSAEFPKEGPSILRIQQVVRGDSAAYFCASSHLGTTDEKLFFGEGSRLTVL.

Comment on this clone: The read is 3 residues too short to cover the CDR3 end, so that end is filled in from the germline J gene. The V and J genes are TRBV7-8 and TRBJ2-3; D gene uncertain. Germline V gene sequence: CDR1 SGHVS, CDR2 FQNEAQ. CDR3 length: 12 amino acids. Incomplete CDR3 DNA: TGTGCCAGCAGCTTTAGCCAAGAGACG. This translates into CASSFSQET. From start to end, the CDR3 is CASSFSQETQYF.

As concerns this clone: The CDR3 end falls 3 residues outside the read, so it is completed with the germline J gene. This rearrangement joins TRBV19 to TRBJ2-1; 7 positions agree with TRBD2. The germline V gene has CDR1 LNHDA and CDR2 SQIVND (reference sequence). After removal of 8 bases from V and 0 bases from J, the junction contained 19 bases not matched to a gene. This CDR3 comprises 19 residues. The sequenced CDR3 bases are TGTGCCAGTGTATCACCGGCGGGAGCGGGACGGCACTCCTACAATGAG. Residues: CASVSPAGAGRHSYNE. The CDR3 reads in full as CASVSPAGAGRHSYNEQFF.

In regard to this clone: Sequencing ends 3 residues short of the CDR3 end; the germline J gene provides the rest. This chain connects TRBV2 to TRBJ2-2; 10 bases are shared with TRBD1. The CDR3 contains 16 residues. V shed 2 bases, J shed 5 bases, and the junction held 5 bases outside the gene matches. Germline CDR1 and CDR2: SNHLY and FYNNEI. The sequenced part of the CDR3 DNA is TGTGCCAGCAGTGAAAGGGGACAGGGGACGACCGGGGAG. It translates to CASSERGQGTTGE. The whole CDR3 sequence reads CASSERGQGTTGELFF. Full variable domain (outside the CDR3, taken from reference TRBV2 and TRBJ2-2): EPEVTQTPSHQVTQMGQEVILRCVPISNHLYFYWYRQILGQKVEFLVSFYNNEISEKSEIFDDQFSVERPDGSNFTLKIRSTKLEDSAMYFCASSERGQGTTGELFFGEGSRLTVL.

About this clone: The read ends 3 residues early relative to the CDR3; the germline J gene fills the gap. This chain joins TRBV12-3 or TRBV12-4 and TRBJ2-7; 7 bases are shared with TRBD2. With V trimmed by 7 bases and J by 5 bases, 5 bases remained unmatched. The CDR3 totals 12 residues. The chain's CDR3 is CASNRDYNEQYF. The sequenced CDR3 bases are TGTGCCAGCAACCGGGACTACAACGAG.

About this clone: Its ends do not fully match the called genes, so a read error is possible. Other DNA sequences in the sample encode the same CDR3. CDR3 DNA, as far as it was read: TGTGCCAGCAGCTTCCAGGGCGCTGGAAACACG. Protein product: CASSFQGAGNT. The full CDR3 is CASSFQGAGNTIYF. The V call is TRBV5-4, the J call TRBJ1-3; D possibly corresponds to TRBD1 (5 bases). The CDR3 goes on 3 residues after the read ends, and that part is filled in from the germline J gene. Germline V gene sequence: CDR1 SGHNT, CDR2 YYREEE (reference sequence). This CDR3 is 14 amino acids long.

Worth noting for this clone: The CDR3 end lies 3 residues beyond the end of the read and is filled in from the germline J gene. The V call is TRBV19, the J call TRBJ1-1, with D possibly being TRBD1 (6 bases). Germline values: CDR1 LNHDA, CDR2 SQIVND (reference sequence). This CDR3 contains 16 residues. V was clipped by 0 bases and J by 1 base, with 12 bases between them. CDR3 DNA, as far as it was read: TGTGCCAGTAGTATAGATGACCGCAGGGGGAACACTGAA. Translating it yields CASSIDDRRGNTE. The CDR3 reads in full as CASSIDDRRGNTEAFF.

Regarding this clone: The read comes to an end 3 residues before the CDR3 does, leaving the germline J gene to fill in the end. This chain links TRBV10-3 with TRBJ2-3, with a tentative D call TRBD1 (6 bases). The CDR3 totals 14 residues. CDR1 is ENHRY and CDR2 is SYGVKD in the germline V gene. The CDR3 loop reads CAISQGPGERPQYF. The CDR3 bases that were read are TGTGCCATTAGTCAGGGGCCGGGTGAACGGCCG.